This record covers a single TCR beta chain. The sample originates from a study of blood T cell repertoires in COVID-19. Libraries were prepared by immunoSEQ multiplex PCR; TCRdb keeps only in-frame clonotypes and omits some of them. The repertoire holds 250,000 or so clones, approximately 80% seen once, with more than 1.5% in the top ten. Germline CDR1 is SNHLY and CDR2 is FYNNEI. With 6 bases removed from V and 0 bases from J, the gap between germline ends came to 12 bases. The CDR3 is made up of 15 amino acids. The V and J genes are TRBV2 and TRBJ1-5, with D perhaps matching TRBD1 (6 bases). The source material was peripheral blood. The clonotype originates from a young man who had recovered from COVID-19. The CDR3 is CASRNRALSNQPQHF. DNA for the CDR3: TGTGCCAGCAGGAACAGGGCCCTTAGCAATCAGCCCCAGCATTTT.